Following are 26 T cell receptor beta chains from one sample sequenced in a study of T cell repertoires in cytomegalovirus infection. TCRdb ran MiXCR on the reads and lists one entry per CDR3 protein. The sample has a few hundred thousand distinct CDR3 sequences, 15% to 20% seen once. The sample consisted of PBMCs. These receptors all come from a human donor in good health (CMV status not recorded). Some clones in this sample may be carry-over from other donors' samples.

In its sample, this clonotype was seen a few times. For the CDR3, the DNA is TGTGCCAGCAGCTTAGGGTCCCGGACAGGGCCAGATACGCAGTATTTT. Translation gives CASSLGSRTGPDTQYF. J is TRBJ2-3 and V is TRBV11-2, with TRBD1 matching 8 bases. V lost 1 base, J lost 4 bases, and 7 bases stayed unmatched. CDR3 length: 16 residues. Germline V gene lookup returns CDR1 SGHAT and CDR2 FQNNGV.

Many counts were recorded for this clonotype. The chain uses TRBV2 and TRBJ2-3; D remains unclear. The germline gives CDR1 SNHLY, CDR2 FYNNEI. The germline V and J ends were trimmed by 3 bases and 4 bases, with 5 bases remaining between them. This CDR3 is built from 12 residues. CDR3 sequence reads: CASSEVPDTQYF. The CDR3 region has the DNA TGTGCCAGCAGTGAGGTTCCAGATACGCAGTATTTT.

In its sample, this clonotype was seen many times. This rearrangement joins TRBV7-2 to TRBJ2-2, with TRBD1 identical over 7 bases. The V gene's germline CDR1 is SGHTA and CDR2 FQGNSA. Trimming took 1 base from V and 0 from J; bases not matched to a gene: 2. The CDR3 totals 16 residues. The CDR3 is CASSLGGQANTGELFF. The CDR3 nucleotides read TGTGCCAGCAGCTTAGGCGGACAGGCGAACACCGGGGAGCTGTTTTTT. Based on the CDR3 plus reference TRBV7-2 and TRBJ2-2, the full variable domain is GAGVSQSPSNKVTEKGKDVELRCDPISGHTALYWYRQSLGQGLEFLIYFQGNSAPDKSGLPSDRFSAERTGGSVSTLTIQRTQQEDSAVYLCASSLGGQANTGELFFGEGSRLTVL.

V and J are TRBV19 and TRBJ2-5; D gene unclear. This CDR3 spans 11 amino acids. V lost 4 bases and J lost 4, with 4 bases in between. CDR1 is LNHDA and CDR2 is SQIVND in the germline V gene (reference sequence). The CDR3 coding sequence is TGTGCCAGTAGTAAGAGAGAGACCCAGTACTTC. Amino acids: CASSKRETQYF. Full variable domain (missing parts from reference TRBV19 and TRBJ2-5): DGGITQSPKYLFRKEGQNVTLSCEQNLNHDAMYWYRQDPGQGLRLIYYSQIVNDFQKGDIAEGYSVSREKKESFPLTVTSAQKNPTAFYLCASSKRETQYFGPGTRLLVL.

At least ten counts were recorded for this clonotype. The V call is TRBV4-1, the J call TRBJ2-4, with 8 positions matching TRBD2. J gave up 7 bases and V 3 bases, and 11 bases lay outside the gene matches. The CDR3 is 16 amino acids. Germline CDR1 reads MGHRA; CDR2 reads YSYEKL. The CDR3 bases are TGCGCCAGCAGCCAGACCGGGACTAGAATCGGGAACATTCAGTACTTC. Translating it yields CASSQTGTRIGNIQYF.

This clonotype showed up many times. The chain uses TRBV7-2 and TRBJ2-1; no firm D call. The CDR3 is 12 amino acids. Trimming removed 0 bases from V and 7 bases from J, with 4 bases in between. The germline gives CDR1 SGHTA, CDR2 FQGNSA. The CDR3 spells CASSLARNEQFF. CDR3 bases: TGTGCCAGCAGCTTAGCGAGGAATGAGCAGTTCTTC. Full variable domain (missing parts from reference TRBV7-2 and TRBJ2-1): GAGVSQSPSNKVTEKGKDVELRCDPISGHTALYWYRQSLGQGLEFLIYFQGNSAPDKSGLPSDRFSAERTGGSVSTLTIQRTQQEDSAVYLCASSLARNEQFFGPGTRLTVL.

This clonotype was detected a few times. This chain connects TRBV7-6 to TRBJ2-1, with 12 bases that match TRBD2. This CDR3 is 16 amino acids long. Germline CDR1 is SGHVS and CDR2 is FNYEAQ. The J segment lost 8 bases and the V segment lost 0 bases, leaving 5 bases of the junction unmatched. The DNA for the CDR3 is TGTGCCAGCAGCTTAGCCCTAGCGGGGGGGTTCGATGAGCAGTTCTTC. Its protein product is CASSLALAGGFDEQFF.

This clonotype was seen at least ten times. The CDR3 DNA reads TGTGCCAGCAGTGAAGGAGGGGAGGCGGAGAGCTCCTACGAGCAGTACTTC. Translated, it gives CASSEGGEAESSYEQYF. V gene TRBV25-1 combines with J gene TRBJ2-7; perhaps TRBD2 as D (6 bases). V was trimmed by 2 bases and J by 0 bases, leaving 17 bases between them. The CDR3 runs to 17 residues. The germline CDR1 and CDR2 sequences are MGHDK and SYGVNS.

This clonotype was observed a single time. V and J are TRBV7-8 and TRBJ2-4, with 7 positions matching TRBD1. Germline V gives CDR1 SGHVS, CDR2 FQNEAQ. V dropped 1 base and J dropped 1; count of bases not matched to a gene: 7. This CDR3 has 17 amino acids. CDR3 in DNA: TGTGCCAGCAGCTTAGGCTACAGGGGTGAGGCCAAAAACATTCAGTACTTC. It translates to CASSLGYRGEAKNIQYF.

This clonotype was seen repeatedly, ten times or more. V usage is TRBV7-2 and J usage is TRBJ2-3; D is undetermined. With 4 bases removed from V and 1 base from J, the gap between germline ends came to 9 bases. Germline V gives CDR1 SGHTA, CDR2 FQGNSA. This CDR3 has 14 amino acids. In DNA, the CDR3 is TGTGCCAGCAGCTGGGTGCCGGGCACAGATACGCAGTATTTT. This encodes CASSWVPGTDTQYF.

This clonotype has just a few counts. The chain combines TRBV20-1 with TRBJ2-3; D unclear. Between the trimmed V and J ends, which lost 1 base and 2 bases, there was a span of 7 bases. Germline V gene sequence: CDR1 DFQATT, CDR2 SNEGSKA (reference sequence). CDR3 length: 13 residues. This CDR3 reads CSARVPITDTQYF. The CDR3 DNA follows: TGCAGTGCTAGAGTCCCCATCACAGATACGCAGTATTTT.

This clonotype turned up a few times. The chain joins TRBV6-2 or TRBV6-3 to TRBJ1-5; D is unclear. The CDR3 spans 16 residues. V dropped 3 bases and J dropped 4 bases, with 16 bases sitting between them. Per the germline V gene, CDR1 is MNHEY and CDR2 is SVGEGT. The CDR3 sequence is CASSYGPGRTNQPQHF. The CDR3 region has the DNA TGTGCCAGCAGTTATGGTCCCGGACGCACAAATCAGCCCCAGCATTTT.

This clonotype was seen a few times. The chain uses TRBV28 and TRBJ2-5; 12 nucleotides agree with TRBD2. Germline V gene data show CDR1 as MDHEN and CDR2 as SYDVKM. This CDR3 is 15 amino acids long. V lost 6 bases, J lost 2 bases, and 4 bases stayed unmatched. The CDR3 coding sequence is TGTGCCAGCAGGTCGACTAGCGGGGGACAAGAGACCCAGTACTTC. Residues: CASRSTSGGQETQYF.

The chain is built from TRBV5-5 and TRBJ2-5, with TRBD2 matching over 11 bases. The CDR3 loop spans 15 amino acids. Germline V lookup: CDR1 SGHKS, CDR2 YYEKEE (reference sequence). The trim removed 5 bases at V and 4 bases at J, leaving 7 bases unmatched. The DNA of the CDR3 is TGTGCCAGCAGTCAACGTAGCGGGGGGGGAGAGACCCAGTACTTC. Residues: CASSQRSGGGETQYF.

The chain links TRBV18 to TRBJ2-1, with D possibly being TRBD1 or TRBD2 (5 bases each). Germline V lookup: CDR1 KGHSH, CDR2 LQKENI. The CDR3 totals 14 residues. V lost 0 bases, J lost 13 bases, and 16 bases lay in between. CDR3 residues: CASSPPHSGTPQFF. DNA for the CDR3: TGTGCCAGCTCACCACCACATTCCGGGACGCCCCAGTTCTTC.

This clonotype was found a few times. The V call is TRBV20-1, the J call TRBJ2-3, with 10 bases aligning to TRBD2. The junction had 5 bases not matched to a gene; V was cut back by 7 bases and J by 4 bases. The germline V gene has CDR1 DFQATT and CDR2 SNEGSKA (reference sequence). There are 13 residues in the CDR3. The CDR3, as DNA: TGCAGTGTGATAAGCGGGGGGGCAGATACGCAGTATTTT. Amino acids: CSVISGGADTQYF.

This clonotype was found many times. The junction does not match germline at one end; this may be a read error. The chain has TRBV5-1 and TRBJ2-3, with 8 positions matching TRBD1. The CDR3 is 14 amino acids. The germline CDR1 and CDR2 sequences are SGHRS and YFSETQ. This CDR3 reads CASSPGQGTDTQYF. Here the CDR3 DNA reads TGTGCCAGCAGCCCAGGACAGGGAACAGATACGCAGTATTTT.

This clonotype was counted many times. The CDR3 DNA follows: TGTGCCAGCAGCCTAGGGACAGACAACTATGGCTACACCTTC. It yields the protein CASSLGTDNYGYTF. The gene calls are TRBV7-2 and TRBJ1-2; 7 bases are a match to TRBD1. There are 14 residues in the CDR3. Looked up from germline, CDR1 is SGHTA and CDR2 is FQGNSA. After removal of 5 bases from V and 2 bases from J, the junction contained 5 bases not matched to a gene. Full variable domain (remainder filled in from reference TRBV7-2 and TRBJ1-2): GAGVSQSPSNKVTEKGKDVELRCDPISGHTALYWYRQSLGQGLEFLIYFQGNSAPDKSGLPSDRFSAERTGGSVSTLTIQRTQQEDSAVYLCASSLGTDNYGYTFGSGTRLTVV.

This clonotype was counted a few times. The chain is built from TRBV7-6 and TRBJ2-7; 9 bases line up with TRBD1. The CDR3 has 18 residues. Per the germline V gene, CDR1 is SGHVS and CDR2 is FNYEAQ. Trimming cost V 2 bases and J 5 bases; bases outside gene matches: 16. The CDR3 sequence: CASSLPYHKGDRAHEQYF. The CDR3 region has the DNA TGTGCCAGCAGCTTACCTTACCACAAGGGGGACAGGGCCCACGAGCAGTACTTC.

The V call is TRBV5-6, the J call TRBJ2-3, with no clear D. The CDR3 extends over 15 amino acids. Trimming removed 4 bases from V and 1 base from J, with 13 bases in between. Germline V CDR1 and CDR2: SGHDT, YYEEEE. CDR3 residues: CASSPPLLGTDTQYF. The CDR3 coding sequence is TGTGCCAGCAGCCCACCCCTTCTGGGCACAGATACGCAGTATTTT.

This clonotype was seen repeatedly, ten times or more. V gene TRBV28 combines with J gene TRBJ2-1; unclear D gene. This CDR3 has 15 residues. The V gene's germline CDR1 is MDHEN and CDR2 SYDVKM. Deletions cut 4 bases from V and 5 bases from J, with 15 bases between. CDR3 coding DNA: TGTGCCAGCAGTTCGCCGTCGTGGGTAAACAATGAGCAGTTCTTC. Translation: CASSSPSWVNNEQFF.

This clonotype was seen a few times. The chain joins TRBV7-9 to TRBJ2-5; 7 nucleotides line up with TRBD1. V shed 5 bases and J 5 bases; nucleotides not matched to a gene: 14. The germline gives CDR1 SEHNR, CDR2 FQNEAQ (reference sequence). This CDR3 has 16 amino acids. CDR3: CASSRGSSRGLETQYF. The CDR3 bases are TGTGCCAGCAGCCGAGGGTCGTCTAGGGGGCTGGAGACCCAGTACTTC. The entire variable domain, with the rest obtained from reference TRBV7-9 and TRBJ2-5, is as follows: DTGVSQNPRHKITKRGQNVTFRCDPISEHNRLYWYRQTLGQGPEFLTYFQNEAQLEKSRLLSDRFSAERPKGSFSTLEIQRTEQGDSAMYLCASSRGSSRGLETQYFGPGTRLLVL.

The chain recombines TRBV6-1 with TRBJ2-2, with a tentative D call TRBD1 (6 bases). Trimming left V 5 bases short and J 3 bases short, with 13 bases between. Germline CDR1 is MNHNS and CDR2 is SASEGT. This CDR3 spans 15 amino acids. The CDR3 reads CASSYYRDYTGELFF. The CDR3, as DNA: TGTGCCAGCAGTTATTACAGGGATTACACCGGGGAGCTGTTTTTT.

This clonotype was recorded many times. The J gene is TRBJ2-7, the V gene TRBV10-3; the D gene is possibly TRBD1 (8 bases). Trimming pared 10 bases from V and 2 bases from J, leaving 21 bases between. This CDR3 has 15 residues. Per the germline V gene, CDR1 is ENHRY and CDR2 is SYGVKD. The chain's CDR3 is CATASRTGRAYEQYF. CDR3 DNA: TGTGCCACAGCCTCCCGGACAGGGAGGGCCTACGAGCAGTACTTC.

The chain links TRBV2 to TRBJ2-1, with 9 bases identical to TRBD2. This CDR3 is built from 17 residues. V shed 0 bases, J shed 11 bases, and the junction held 14 bases outside the gene matches. Germline CDR1 and CDR2: SNHLY and FYNNEI. DNA of the CDR3: TGTGCCAGCAGTGAAGCGCTTCTCGGCGGGGGGGCCGTCAAGCAGTTCTTC. Its translation is CASSEALLGGGAVKQFF.

This clonotype showed up just a few times. The chain has TRBV27 and TRBJ2-7; no clear D. With 6 bases removed from V and 2 bases from J, the gap between germline ends came to 17 bases. This CDR3 has 15 residues. Germline loops: CDR1 MNHEY, CDR2 SMNVEV (reference sequence). CDR3 sequence: CASSSRPEDPYEQYF. The CDR3 DNA follows: TGTGCCAGCAGCTCTCGGCCCGAGGACCCCTACGAGCAGTACTTC.